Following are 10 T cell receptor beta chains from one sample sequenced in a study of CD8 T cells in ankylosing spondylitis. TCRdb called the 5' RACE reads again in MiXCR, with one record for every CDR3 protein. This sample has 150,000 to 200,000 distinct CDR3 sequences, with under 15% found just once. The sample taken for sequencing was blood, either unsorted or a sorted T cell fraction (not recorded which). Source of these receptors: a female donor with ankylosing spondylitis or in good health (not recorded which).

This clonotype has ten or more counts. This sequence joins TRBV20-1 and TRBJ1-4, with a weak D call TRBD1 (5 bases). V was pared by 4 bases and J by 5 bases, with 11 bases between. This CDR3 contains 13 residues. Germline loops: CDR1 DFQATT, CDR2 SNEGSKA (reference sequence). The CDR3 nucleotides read TGCAGTGCTATCAACCCAGGGAATGAAAAACTGTTTTTT. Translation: CSAINPGNEKLFF.

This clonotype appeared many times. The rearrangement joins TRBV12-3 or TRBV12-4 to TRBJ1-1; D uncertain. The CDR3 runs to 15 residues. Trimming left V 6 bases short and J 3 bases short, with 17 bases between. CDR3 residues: CASRELPILDTEAFF. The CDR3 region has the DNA TGTGCCAGCAGAGAATTACCGATTTTGGACACTGAAGCTTTCTTT.

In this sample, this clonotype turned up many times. In DNA form, the CDR3 reads TGTGCCAGCAGTTACACTTACCGGACTCCACGCTACGAGCAGTACTTC. Its translation is CASSYTYRTPRYEQYF. The chain recombines TRBV6-2 or TRBV6-3 with TRBJ2-7; D possibly corresponds to TRBD2 (5 bases). This CDR3 contains 16 residues. Germline V gives CDR1 MNHEY, CDR2 SVGEGT. Deletions cut 2 bases from V and 3 bases from J, with 17 bases between.

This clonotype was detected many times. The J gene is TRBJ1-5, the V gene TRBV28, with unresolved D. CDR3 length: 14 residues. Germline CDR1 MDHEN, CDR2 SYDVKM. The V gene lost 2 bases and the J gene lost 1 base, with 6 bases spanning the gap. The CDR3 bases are TGTGCCAGCAGTTTACCTGGGAGCAATCAGCCCCAGCATTTT. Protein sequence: CASSLPGSNQPQHF.

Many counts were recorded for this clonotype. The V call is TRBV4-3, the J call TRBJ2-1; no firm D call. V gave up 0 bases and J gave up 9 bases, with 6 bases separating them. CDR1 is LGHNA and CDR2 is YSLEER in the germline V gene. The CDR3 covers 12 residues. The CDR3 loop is CASSQDSGEQFF. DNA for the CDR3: TGCGCCAGCAGCCAAGATTCTGGTGAGCAGTTCTTC.

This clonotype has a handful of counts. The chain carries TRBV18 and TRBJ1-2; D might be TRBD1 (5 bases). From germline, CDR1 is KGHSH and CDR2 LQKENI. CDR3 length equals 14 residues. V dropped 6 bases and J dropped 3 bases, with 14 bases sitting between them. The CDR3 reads CASSYLREDYGYTF. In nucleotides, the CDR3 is TGTGCCAGCTCTTACCTCAGGGAGGACTATGGCTACACCTTC.

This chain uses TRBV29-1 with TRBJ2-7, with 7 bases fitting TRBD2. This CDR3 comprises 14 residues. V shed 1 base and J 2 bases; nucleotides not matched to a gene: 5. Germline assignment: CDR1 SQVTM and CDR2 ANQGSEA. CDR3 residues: CSVEVLADPYEQYF. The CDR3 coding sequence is TGCAGCGTTGAAGTTCTAGCGGATCCCTACGAGCAGTACTTC.

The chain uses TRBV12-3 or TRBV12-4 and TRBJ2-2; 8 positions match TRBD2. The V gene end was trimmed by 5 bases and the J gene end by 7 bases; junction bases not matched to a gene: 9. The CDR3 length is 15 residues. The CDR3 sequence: CASSPPGLVNGELFF. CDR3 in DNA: TGTGCCAGCAGTCCCCCGGGACTAGTCAACGGGGAGCTGTTTTTT.

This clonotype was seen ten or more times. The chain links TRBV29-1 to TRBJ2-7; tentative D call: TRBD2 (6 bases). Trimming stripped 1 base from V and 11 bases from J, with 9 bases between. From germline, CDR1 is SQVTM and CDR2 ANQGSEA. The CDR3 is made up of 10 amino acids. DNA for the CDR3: TGCAGCGTTGAAGGACCGGGAGAGTACTTC. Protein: CSVEGPGEYF.

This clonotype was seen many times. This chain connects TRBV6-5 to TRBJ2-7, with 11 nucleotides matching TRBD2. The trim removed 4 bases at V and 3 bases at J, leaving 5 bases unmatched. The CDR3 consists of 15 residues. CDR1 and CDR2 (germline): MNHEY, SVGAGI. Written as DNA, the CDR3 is TGTGCCAGCAGTTCTGCGGGACTAGCGGTCTACGAGCAGTACTTC. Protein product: CASSSAGLAVYEQYF.